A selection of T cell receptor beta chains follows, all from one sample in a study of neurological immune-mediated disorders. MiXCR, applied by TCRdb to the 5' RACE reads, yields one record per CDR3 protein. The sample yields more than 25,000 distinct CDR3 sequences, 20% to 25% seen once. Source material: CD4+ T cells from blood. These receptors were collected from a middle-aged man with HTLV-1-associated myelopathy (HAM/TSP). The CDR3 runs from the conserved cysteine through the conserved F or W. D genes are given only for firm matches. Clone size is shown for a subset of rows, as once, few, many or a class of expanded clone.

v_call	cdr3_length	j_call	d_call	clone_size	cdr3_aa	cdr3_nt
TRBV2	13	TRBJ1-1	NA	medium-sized	CASSGNRNTEAFF	TGTGCCAGCAGTGGAAACAGGAATACTGAAGCTTTCTTT
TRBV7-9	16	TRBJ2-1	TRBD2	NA	CASSSPAGGANNEQFF	TGTGCCAGCAGCTCACCCGCCGGGGGGGCCAACAATGAGCAGTTCTTC
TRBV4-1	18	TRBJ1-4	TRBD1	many	CASRASDAGGTGIEKLFF	TGCGCCAGCAGAGCAAGTGACGCCGGAGGGACAGGAATCGAAAAACTGTTTTTT
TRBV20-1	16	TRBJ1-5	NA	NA	CSASLGTRGINQPQHF	TGCAGTGCTAGTTTAGGGACGAGGGGGATCAATCAGCCCCAGCATTTT
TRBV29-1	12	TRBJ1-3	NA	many	CSATGTGNTIYF	TGCAGCGCCACAGGGACTGGAAACACCATATATTTT
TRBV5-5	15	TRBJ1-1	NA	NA	CASSLGAGLSTEAFF	TGTGCCAGCAGCTTGGGGGCGGGGTTGAGCACTGAAGCTTTCTTT
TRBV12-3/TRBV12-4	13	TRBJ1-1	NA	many	CASSRGRLTEAFF	TGTGCCAGCAGCCGGGGCCGGTTGACTGAAGCTTTCTTT
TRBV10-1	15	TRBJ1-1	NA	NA	CASSESAAGGTEAFF	TGCGCCAGCAGTGAGTCTGCAGCCGGGGGCACTGAAGCTTTCTTT
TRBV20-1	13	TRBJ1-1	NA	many	CSAPIQGRPEAFF	TGCAGTGCCCCAATACAGGGAAGGCCTGAAGCTTTCTTT
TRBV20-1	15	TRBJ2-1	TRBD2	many	CSARTFGGGYNEQFF	TGCAGTGCTAGAACGTTCGGCGGGGGTTACAATGAGCAGTTCTTC
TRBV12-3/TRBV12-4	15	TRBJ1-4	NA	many	CASSLEWALGEKLFF	TGTGCCAGCAGTTTAGAATGGGCGCTTGGTGAAAAACTGTTTTTT
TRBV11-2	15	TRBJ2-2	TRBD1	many	CASSTTTGGSGELFF	TGTGCCAGCAGCACTACGACAGGGGGGTCTGGGGAGCTGTTTTTT
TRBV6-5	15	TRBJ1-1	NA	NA	CASSYQVPGRTEAFF	TGTGCCAGCAGTTACCAAGTACCTGGACGTACTGAAGCTTTCTTT
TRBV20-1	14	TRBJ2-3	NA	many	CSARGWIGADTQYF	TGCAGTGCTAGAGGGTGGATTGGGGCAGATACGCAGTATTTT
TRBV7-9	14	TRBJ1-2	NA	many	CASSLEEVSYGYTF	TGTGCCAGCAGCTTAGAGGAGGTTAGCTATGGCTACACCTTC
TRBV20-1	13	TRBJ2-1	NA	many	CSAGLRKGNEQFF	TGCAGTGCTGGACTGAGGAAGGGCAATGAGCAGTTCTTC
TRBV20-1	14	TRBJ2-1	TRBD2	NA	CSASGDLAGSEQFF	TGCAGTGCTAGTGGGGATCTAGCGGGGTCTGAGCAGTTCTTC
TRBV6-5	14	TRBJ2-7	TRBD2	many	CASSYTSAYYEQYF	TGTGCCAGCAGTTATACTAGCGCCTACTACGAGCAGTACTTC
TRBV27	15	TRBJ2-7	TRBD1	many	CASSFRDRGDHEQYF	TGTGCCAGCAGTTTCCGGGACAGGGGGGATCACGAGCAGTACTTC
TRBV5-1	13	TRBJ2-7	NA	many	CASSLAQSPEQYF	TGCGCCAGCAGCTTGGCACAGTCCCCGGAGCAGTACTTC
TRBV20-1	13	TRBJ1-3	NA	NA	CSASQGFSNTIYF	TGCAGTGCTAGTCAGGGATTCTCAAACACCATATATTTT
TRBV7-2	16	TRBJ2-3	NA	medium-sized	CASSLPRGIGTDTQYF	TGTGCCAGCAGTTTACCTAGGGGGATTGGCACAGATACGCAGTATTTT
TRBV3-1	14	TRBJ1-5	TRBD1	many	CASSWTGGNQPQHF	TGTGCCAGCAGCTGGACAGGGGGGAATCAGCCCCAGCATTTT
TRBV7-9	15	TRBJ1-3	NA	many	CASSLATGTGNTIYF	TGTGCCAGCAGCTTAGCCACAGGGACTGGAAACACCATATATTTT
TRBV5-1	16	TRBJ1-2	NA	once	CASSLGGTSGSHGYTF	TGCGCCAGCAGCTTGGGAGGCACGTCGGGCTCTCATGGCTACACCTTC
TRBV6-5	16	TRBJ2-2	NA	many	CASRLYRRRYTGELFF	TGTGCCAGCAGGCTATACAGGAGGCGATACACCGGGGAGCTGTTTTTT
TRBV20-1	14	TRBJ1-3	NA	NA	CSATQVPSGNTIYF	TGCAGTGCTACCCAGGTACCCTCTGGAAACACAATATATTTT
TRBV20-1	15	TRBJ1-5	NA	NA	CGAREDSFINQPQHF	TGCGGTGCTAGAGAAGACAGTTTTATCAATCAGCCCCAGCATTTT
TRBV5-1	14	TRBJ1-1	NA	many	CASSLAQTNTEAFF	TGCGCCAGCAGCTTGGCCCAAACGAACACTGAAGCTTTCTTT
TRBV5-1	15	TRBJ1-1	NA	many	CASSLDRGANTEAFF	TGCGCCAGCAGCTTGGATCGGGGGGCGAACACTGAAGCTTTCTTT
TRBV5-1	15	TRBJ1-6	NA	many	CASSLEGGLNSPLHF	TGCGCCAGCAGCTTGGAAGGGGGATTGAATTCACCCCTCCACTTT
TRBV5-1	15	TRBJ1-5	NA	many	CASSLAGLGVQPQHF	TGCGCCAGCAGCTTGGCAGGACTTGGAGTTCAGCCCCAGCATTTT
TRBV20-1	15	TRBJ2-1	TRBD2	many	CSARISGGGYNEQFF	TGCAGTGCTAGAATTAGCGGGGGGGGCTACAATGAGCAGTTCTTC
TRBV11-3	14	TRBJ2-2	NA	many	CASSSGLGTGELFF	TGTGCCAGCAGCTCGGGTCTTGGCACCGGGGAGCTGTTTTTT
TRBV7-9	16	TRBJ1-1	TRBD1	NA	CASSPGQGVKDTEAFF	TGTGCCAGCAGCCCGGGACAGGGGGTGAAGGACACTGAAGCTTTCTTT
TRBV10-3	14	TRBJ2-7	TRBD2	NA	CAISVSSGTYEQYF	TGTGCCATCAGTGTTAGTAGCGGGACGTACGAGCAGTACTTC
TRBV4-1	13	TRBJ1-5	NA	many	CASSLLPRQPQHF	TGCGCCAGCAGCCTTCTCCCCCGTCAGCCCCAGCATTTT
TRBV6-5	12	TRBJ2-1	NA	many	CASSSSSREQFF	TGTGCCAGCAGCTCCTCTAGTCGCGAGCAGTTCTTC
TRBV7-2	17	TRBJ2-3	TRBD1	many	CASSPRQGRGYTDTQYF	TGTGCCAGCAGCCCAAGACAGGGGAGAGGGTACACAGATACGCAGTATTTT
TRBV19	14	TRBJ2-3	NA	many	CASSIGGTAPTQYF	TGTGCCAGTAGTATAGGCGGGACGGCTCCGACGCAGTATTTT
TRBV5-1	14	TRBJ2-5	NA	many	CASSFRGAQETQYF	TGCGCCAGCAGCTTCCGGGGCGCCCAAGAGACCCAGTACTTC
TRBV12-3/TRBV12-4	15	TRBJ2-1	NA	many	CASTLDYQLYNEQFF	TGTGCCAGCACCTTAGACTACCAACTATACAATGAGCAGTTCTTC
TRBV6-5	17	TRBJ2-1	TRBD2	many	CASSYKGLAGGNNEQFF	TGTGCCAGCAGTTATAAGGGACTAGCGGGAGGCAACAATGAGCAGTTCTTC
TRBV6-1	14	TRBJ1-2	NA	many	CASSAGRGAGGYTF	TGTGCCAGCAGTGCAGGGCGGGGGGCCGGTGGCTACACCTTC
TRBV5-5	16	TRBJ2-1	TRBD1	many	CASLPTRDRVHNEQFF	TGTGCCAGCCTCCCGACCCGGGACAGGGTCCACAATGAGCAGTTCTTC
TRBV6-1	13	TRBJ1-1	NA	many	CASSQRSGAEAFF	TGTGCCAGCAGTCAAAGGAGTGGGGCTGAAGCTTTCTTT